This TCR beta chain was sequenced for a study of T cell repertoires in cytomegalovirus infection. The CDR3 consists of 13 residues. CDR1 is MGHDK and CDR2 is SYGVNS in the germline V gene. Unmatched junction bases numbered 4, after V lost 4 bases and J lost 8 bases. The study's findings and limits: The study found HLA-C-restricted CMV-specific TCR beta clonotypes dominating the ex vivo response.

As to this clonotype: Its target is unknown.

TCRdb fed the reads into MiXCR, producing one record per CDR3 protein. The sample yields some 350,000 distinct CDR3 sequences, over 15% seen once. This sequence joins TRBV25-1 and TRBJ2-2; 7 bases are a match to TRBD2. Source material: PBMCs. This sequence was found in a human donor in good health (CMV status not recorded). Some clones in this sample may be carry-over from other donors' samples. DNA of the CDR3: TGTGCCAGCAGTGGAGCGGGGATGGGGGAGCTGTTTTTT. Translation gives CASSGAGMGELFF.